The 29 T cell receptor beta chains reported below all come from one sample, sequenced in a study of T cell repertoires in cytomegalovirus infection. From the reads, TCRdb called clonotypes with MiXCR, one entry per CDR3 protein. Of roughly 920,000 distinct CDR3 sequences listed, less than 40% are singletons. The antigens of these receptors remain unknown. The sample was cultured CD8+ T cells from PBMCs, taken from culture after CMV antigen stimulation. Receptors originate from a human donor in good health (CMV status not recorded). Some clones in this sample may be carry-over from other donors' samples.

This clonotype was counted only a few times. This sequence joins TRBV27 and TRBJ2-5; no clear D. Germline V gene lookup returns CDR1 MNHEY and CDR2 SMNVEV (reference sequence). V shed 5 bases and J shed 5 bases, with 12 bases lying between them. The CDR3 extends over 13 amino acids. CDR3 DNA sequence: TGTGCCAGCAGTCAATCGGCAAGTGAGACCCAGTACTTC. This codes for CASSQSASETQYF.

V gene TRBV12-3 or TRBV12-4 combines with J gene TRBJ1-1; 7 positions agree with TRBD1. The CDR3 sequence is 14 residues long. V was pared by 2 bases and J by 4 bases, with 4 bases of the junction left unmatched. The CDR3 DNA follows: TGTGCCAGCAGTTTAAAGTCAGGGGGCACTGAAGCTTTCTTT. Its protein product is CASSLKSGGTEAFF.

This clonotype appeared a few times. This chain connects TRBV13 to TRBJ2-3; 8 nucleotides match TRBD2. The germline V gene encodes CDR1 PRHDT and CDR2 FYEKMQ (reference sequence). After removal of 5 bases from V and 9 bases from J, the junction contained 13 bases not matched to a gene. This CDR3 has 15 residues. The chain's CDR3 is CASSPAGGQRITQYF. The CDR3 DNA sequence: TGTGCCAGCAGCCCTGCGGGAGGACAGCGTATAACGCAGTATTTT. Full variable domain (remainder filled in from reference TRBV13 and TRBJ2-3): AAGVIQSPRHLIKEKRETATLKCYPIPRHDTVYWYQQGPGQDPQFLISFYEKMQSDKGSIPDRFSAQQFSDYHSELNMSSLELGDSALYFCASSPAGGQRITQYFGPGTRLTVL.

This rearrangement joins TRBV29-1 to TRBJ2-6, with D tentatively TRBD1 or TRBD2 (5 bases each). Trimming took off 5 bases at V and 0 bases at J, with 17 bases between the two ends. CDR1 is SQVTM, CDR2 ANQGSEA, per germline. The CDR3 is 17 residues long. In nucleotides, the CDR3 is TGCAGCGTTTGGTATTGGGACGGAAGCTCTGGGGCCAACGTCCTGACTTTC. Its translation: CSVWYWDGSSGANVLTF.

The chain links TRBV27 to TRBJ1-1, with no clear D. Deletions cut 4 bases from V and 8 bases from J, with 11 bases between. Germline assignment: CDR1 MNHEY and CDR2 SMNVEV (reference sequence). The CDR3 spans 12 residues. The CDR3 DNA is TGTGCCAGCAGTTCCGTGGGTAGGGAAGCTTTCTTT. Encoded protein: CASSSVGREAFF.

With regard to this clonotype: A read error may be the cause here, since a much bigger clone is one base away. The chain is built from TRBV5-1 and TRBJ1-1; D uncertain. Per germline, CDR1 SGHRS and CDR2 YFSETQ. CDR3 length equals 12 residues. CDR3 region: CVSRGRNTEAFF. DNA for the CDR3: TGCGTCAGCAGAGGGCGGAACACTGAAGCTTTCTTT.

This chain joins TRBV5-1 and TRBJ2-2, with TRBD2 matching over 8 bases. The V gene end was trimmed by 0 bases and the J gene end by 5 bases; junction bases not matched to a gene: 6. The CDR3 runs 16 residues. The germline gives CDR1 SGHRS, CDR2 YFSETQ. CDR3 in amino acids: CASSLDRGGRTGELFF. The CDR3 nucleotides read TGCGCCAGCAGCTTGGACCGGGGGGGGCGTACCGGGGAGCTGTTTTTT.

This clonotype was seen a handful of times. The chain couples TRBV19 to TRBJ1-2, with D unclear. In germline, CDR1 is LNHDA, CDR2 SQIVND (reference sequence). V was pared by 5 bases and J by 6 bases, with 16 bases between. This CDR3 spans 14 amino acids. In nucleotides, the CDR3 is TGTGCCAGTAGTCTTCCCCTGGACGGTAATGGCTACACCTTC. It is translated as CASSLPLDGNGYTF.

This clonotype was detected a few times. One end of the junction fails to match germline, which may point to a read error. The J gene is TRBJ1-5, the V gene TRBV10-2, with a tentative D call TRBD1 (5 bases). This CDR3 is built from 17 residues. The germline CDR1 and CDR2 sequences are WSHSY and SAAADI. The CDR3 protein is CASSEVSGYTWGQPQHF. The CDR3 coding sequence is TGCGCCAGTAGTGAAGTCTCGGGATACACTTGGGGCCAGCCCCAGCATTTT.

This clonotype appeared a few times. The chain joins TRBV7-8 to TRBJ2-7; D not resolved. Trimming removed 6 bases at V and 4 bases at J, with 13 bases between. The length of the CDR3 is 13 residues. Germline V lookup: CDR1 SGHVS, CDR2 FQNEAQ. CDR3 in DNA: TGTGCCAGCAGGTTAAACCTCGGGTACGAGCAGTACTTC. It codes for CASRLNLGYEQYF. Supplemented by reference TRBV7-8 and TRBJ2-7, the full variable domain reads GAGVSQSPRYKVAKRGQDVALRCDPISGHVSLFWYQQALGQGPEFLTYFQNEAQLDKSGLPSDRFFAERPEGSVSTLKIQRTQQEDSAVYLCASRLNLGYEQYFGPGTRLTVT.

This CDR3 is CASSAWHTTRSNQPQHF. CDR3 coding DNA: TGTGCCAGTAGTGCCTGGCATACGACAAGGAGCAATCAGCCCCAGCATTTT. The chain employs TRBV19 and TRBJ1-5; D remains unclear. This CDR3 region has 17 residues. Germline CDR1 and CDR2: LNHDA and SQIVND (reference sequence). V lost 5 bases and J lost 1, with 18 bases in between.

The genes are TRBV7-9 and TRBJ1-5, with D possibly being TRBD1 (5 bases). The CDR3 extends over 15 amino acids. Germline CDR1 reads SEHNR; CDR2 reads FQNEAQ (reference sequence). Trimming cost V 5 bases and J 2 bases, with 13 bases left between them. CDR3 protein: CASSQGWQGNQPQHF. CDR3 nucleotides: TGTGCCAGCAGCCAGGGTTGGCAGGGCAATCAGCCCCAGCATTTT.

A few counts support this clonotype. The rearrangement uses TRBV11-2 and TRBJ2-1; 8 positions agree with TRBD2. The CDR3 runs to 14 residues. Losses at the gene ends were 8 bases for V and 5 bases for J; bases not matched to a gene: 8. Germline loops: CDR1 SGHAT, CDR2 FQNNGV. As DNA, the CDR3 is TGTGCCAGCCGACTGGGACTAGGGGACAATGAGCAGTTCTTC. It yields the protein CASRLGLGDNEQFF.

V gene TRBV7-2 combines with J gene TRBJ1-5, with D possibly TRBD1 on 5 matching bases. CDR1 and CDR2 (germline): SGHTA, FQGNSA. The CDR3 has 17 amino acids. Trimming shortened V by 2 bases and J by 0 bases, and 14 bases separated the two germline ends. The CDR3 DNA is TGTGCCAGCAGCTTAATGGGAGGGACTGGTAGCAATCAGCCCCAGCATTTT. Its protein product is CASSLMGGTGSNQPQHF.

This chain connects TRBV5-1 to TRBJ2-5; a possible D gene is TRBD1 (6 bases). CDR1 is SGHRS and CDR2 is YFSETQ in the germline V gene. Trimming took off 3 bases at V and 0 bases at J, with 12 bases between the two ends. The CDR3 is made up of 15 amino acids. CDR3 protein: CASSWTERYQETQYF. The CDR3 DNA is TGCGCCAGCAGCTGGACAGAGCGGTACCAAGAGACCCAGTACTTC.

The table lists this clonotype with many counts. The chain joins TRBV7-2 to TRBJ2-3, with D perhaps TRBD2 (5 bases). Germline V CDR1 and CDR2: SGHTA, FQGNSA. V was clipped by 5 bases and J by 10 bases, with 10 bases between them. The CDR3 runs 11 residues. Here the CDR3 DNA reads TGTGCCAGCAGCCTAGAAGCGGCGCAGTATTTT. Amino acids: CASSLEAAQYF.

This clonotype was seen a few times. The rearrangement links TRBV4-2 to TRBJ1-1; 9 bases map to TRBD1. V trimming: 4 bases; J trimming: 7 bases; junction bases outside the gene matches: 10. CDR1 and CDR2 from the germline V gene are LGHNA and YNFKEQ. CDR3 size: 15 residues. Here the CDR3 DNA reads TGTGCCAGCAGCCCATATACAGGGGGCAACCTTGAAGCTTTCTTT. This gives the protein CASSPYTGGNLEAFF.

This clonotype was seen many times. This chain's CDR3 is CASSKGTGGGYEQYF. CDR3 DNA: TGTGCCAGCAGCAAAGGGACAGGGGGCGGGTACGAGCAGTACTTC. The V gene is TRBV7-2, the J gene TRBJ2-7; 12 bases agree with TRBD1. The CDR3 is 15 residues long. CDR1 and CDR2 from the germline V gene are SGHTA and FQGNSA. After removal of 5 bases from V and 4 bases from J, the junction contained 6 bases not matched to a gene.

This clonotype was found a few times. V and J are TRBV6-1 and TRBJ2-4; weak D call: TRBD2 (6 bases). This CDR3 spans 13 amino acids. Germline V gene lookup returns CDR1 MNHNS and CDR2 SASEGT. V shed 6 bases and J shed 4 bases, with 10 bases lying between them. CDR3 bases: TGTGCCAGCAGATCCGGGACTAAAAACATTCAGTACTTC. It yields the protein CASRSGTKNIQYF.

The V and J genes are TRBV27 and TRBJ2-7; D may be TRBD1 (5 bases). The CDR3 length is 15 residues. V was pared by 6 bases and J by 2 bases, with 17 bases between. The germline gives CDR1 MNHEY, CDR2 SMNVEV (reference sequence). The DNA for the CDR3 is TGTGCCAGCAGCCCCCTTAGAACAGGAGCCTACGAGCAGTACTTC. Translating gives CASSPLRTGAYEQYF.

This clonotype was detected ten times or more. The chain recombines TRBV7-2 with TRBJ1-2; D call uncertain. Trimming left V 1 base short and J 1 base short, with 13 bases between. Germline V gene data show CDR1 as SGHTA and CDR2 as FQGNSA. The CDR3 is made up of 16 amino acids. As DNA, the CDR3 is TGTGCCAGCAGCTTAGGTCCAGAAGACCGTAACTATGGCTACACCTTC. Protein sequence: CASSLGPEDRNYGYTF.

The sample holds a few counts of this clonotype. The rearrangement links TRBV27 to TRBJ2-7, with 7 bases matching TRBD1. Trimming cost V 6 bases and J 2 bases; bases outside gene matches: 13. This CDR3 region has 16 residues. CDR1 and CDR2 (germline): MNHEY, SMNVEV (reference sequence). DNA of the CDR3: TGTGCCAGCAGCCCTTCCCTCGGGACAGAAGCCTACGAGCAGTACTTC. Translation: CASSPSLGTEAYEQYF.

In its sample, this clonotype was seen a few times. CDR3 in DNA: TGTGCCAGCAGTGCAAAAGGAAACGGGCCCTACGAGCAGTACTTC. It encodes CASSAKGNGPYEQYF. The rearrangement links TRBV6-1 to TRBJ2-7; D uncertain. The V and J ends lost 4 bases and 2 bases respectively, with 15 bases between them. Germline values: CDR1 MNHNS, CDR2 SASEGT. The CDR3 length is 15 residues.

The J gene is TRBJ2-5, the V gene TRBV7-9, with 10 bases that match TRBD1. Trimming at V came to 2 bases and at J to 5 bases, leaving 8 bases not matched to a gene. The CDR3 is 16 amino acids. Germline CDR1 and CDR2: SEHNR and FQNEAQ (reference sequence). The CDR3 sequence is CASSLRPGQGLETQYF. DNA for the CDR3: TGTGCCAGCAGCTTACGGCCGGGACAGGGGTTGGAGACCCAGTACTTC. Supplemented by reference TRBV7-9 and TRBJ2-5, the full variable domain reads DTGVSQNPRHKITKRGQNVTFRCDPISEHNRLYWYRQTLGQGPEFLTYFQNEAQLEKSRLLSDRFSAERPKGSFSTLEIQRTEQGDSAMYLCASSLRPGQGLETQYFGPGTRLLVL.

The chain's CDR3 is CASGLAGVSYEQYV. The CDR3 DNA follows: TGTGCCAGCGGACTAGCGGGGGTCTCGTACGAGCAGTACGTC. The chain couples TRBV6-2 or TRBV6-3 to TRBJ2-7; TRBD2 matches 13 bases. With 8 bases clipped from V and 4 bases from J, the junction kept 5 bases outside the gene matches. CDR3 length: 14 residues. Germline assignment: CDR1 MNHEY and CDR2 SVGEGT.

The rearrangement uses TRBV11-2 and TRBJ2-3; D unresolved. Germline V gene data show CDR1 as SGHAT and CDR2 as FQNNGV. Deletions cut 3 bases from V and 2 bases from J, with 15 bases between. The CDR3 totals 16 residues. CDR3 in amino acids: CASSFGLRDFTDTQYF. The CDR3 DNA reads as TGTGCCAGCAGCTTTGGCCTGAGAGACTTCACAGATACGCAGTATTTT. The full variable domain, with the rest looked up from reference TRBV11-2 and TRBJ2-3, is EAGVAQSPRYKIIEKRQSVAFWCNPISGHATLYWYQQILGQGPKLLIQFQNNGVVDDSQLPKDRFSAERLKGVDSTLKIQPAKLEDSAVYLCASSFGLRDFTDTQYFGPGTRLTVL.

This clonotype was picked up a small number of times. This rearrangement joins TRBV7-9 to TRBJ2-7; TRBD1 might be the D (6 bases). The CDR3 extends over 13 amino acids. The germline gives CDR1 SEHNR, CDR2 FQNEAQ (reference sequence). The CDR3 is CASSPRTAYDQYV. CDR3 coding DNA: TGTGCCAGCAGCCCCCGGACAGCCTACGACCAGTACGTC.

This chain connects TRBV7-3 to TRBJ2-1; 9 bases align to TRBD1. Trimming removed 7 bases from V and 6 bases from J; junction bases left unmatched: 7. CDR1 and CDR2 from the germline V gene are SGHTA and FQGTGA. This CDR3 is 14 amino acids long. The CDR3 spells CASNHPDRGNEQFF. CDR3 sequence (DNA): TGTGCCAGCAACCATCCGGACAGGGGCAATGAGCAGTTCTTC.

The V and J genes are TRBV6-5 and TRBJ2-1; maybe TRBD1 (6 bases). Trimming pared 4 bases from V and 8 bases from J, leaving 12 bases between. The length of the CDR3 is 13 residues. Germline V gene data show CDR1 as MNHEY and CDR2 as SVGAGI. In DNA form, the CDR3 reads TGTGCCAGCAGTTTTTCCAGGGGCTATGAGCAGTTCTTC. Its protein is CASSFSRGYEQFF.